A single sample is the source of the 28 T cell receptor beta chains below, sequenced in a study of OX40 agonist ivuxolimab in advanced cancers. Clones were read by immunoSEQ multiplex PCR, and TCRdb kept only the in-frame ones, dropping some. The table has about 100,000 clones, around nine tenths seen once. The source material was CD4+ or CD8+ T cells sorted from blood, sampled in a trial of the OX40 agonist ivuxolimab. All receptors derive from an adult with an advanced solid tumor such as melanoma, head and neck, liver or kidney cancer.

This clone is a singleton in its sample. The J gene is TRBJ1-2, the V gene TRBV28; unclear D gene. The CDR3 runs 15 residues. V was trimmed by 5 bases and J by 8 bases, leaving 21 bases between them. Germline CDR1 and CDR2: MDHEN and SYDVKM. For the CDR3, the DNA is TGTGCCAGCAGTACATTTGGCAGTCCTATTAAGGGCTACACCTTC. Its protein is CASSTFGSPIKGYTF.

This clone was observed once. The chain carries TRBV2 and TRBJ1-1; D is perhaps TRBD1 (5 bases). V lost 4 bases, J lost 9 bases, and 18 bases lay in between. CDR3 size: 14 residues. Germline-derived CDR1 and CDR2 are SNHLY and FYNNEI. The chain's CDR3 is CASSGPTRTGKAFF. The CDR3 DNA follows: TGTGCCAGCAGTGGTCCAACACGTACAGGAAAAGCTTTCTTT.

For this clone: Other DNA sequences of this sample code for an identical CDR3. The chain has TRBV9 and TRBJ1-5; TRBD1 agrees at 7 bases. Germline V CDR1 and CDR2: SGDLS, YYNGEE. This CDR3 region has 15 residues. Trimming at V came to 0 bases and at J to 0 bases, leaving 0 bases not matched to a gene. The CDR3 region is CASSVGTGSNQPQHF. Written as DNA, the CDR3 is TGTGCCAGCAGCGTAGGGACAGGTAGCAATCAGCCCCAGCATTTT.

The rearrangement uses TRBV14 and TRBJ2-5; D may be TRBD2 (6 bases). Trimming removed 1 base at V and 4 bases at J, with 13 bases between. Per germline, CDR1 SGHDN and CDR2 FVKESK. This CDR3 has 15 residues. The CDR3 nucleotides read TGTGCCAGCAGCCAAGCCCTTGTCGGGGGAGAGACCCAGTACTTC. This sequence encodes CASSQALVGGETQYF. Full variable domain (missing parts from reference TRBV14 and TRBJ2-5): EAGVTQFPSHSVIEKGQTVTLRCDPISGHDNLYWYRRVMGKEIKFLLHFVKESKQDESGMPNNRFLAERTGGTYSTLKVQPAELEDSGVYFCASSQALVGGETQYFGPGTRLLVL.

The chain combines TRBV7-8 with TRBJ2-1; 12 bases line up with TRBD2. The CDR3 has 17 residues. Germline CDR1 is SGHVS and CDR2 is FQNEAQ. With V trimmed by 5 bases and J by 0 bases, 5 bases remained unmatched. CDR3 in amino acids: CASSTSGRLSSYNEQFF. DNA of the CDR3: TGTGCCAGCAGCACTAGCGGGAGGCTAAGCTCCTACAATGAGCAGTTCTTC. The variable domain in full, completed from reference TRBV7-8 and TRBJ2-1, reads GAGVSQSPRYKVAKRGQDVALRCDPISGHVSLFWYQQALGQGPEFLTYFQNEAQLDKSGLPSDRFFAERPEGSVSTLKIQRTQQEDSAVYLCASSTSGRLSSYNEQFFGPGTRLTVL.

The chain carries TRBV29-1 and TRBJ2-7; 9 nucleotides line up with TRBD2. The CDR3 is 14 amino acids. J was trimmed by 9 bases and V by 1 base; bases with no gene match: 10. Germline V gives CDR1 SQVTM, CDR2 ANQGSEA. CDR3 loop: CSVEVGGRAGGQYF. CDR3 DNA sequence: TGCAGCGTTGAAGTCGGCGGGAGGGCAGGAGGGCAGTACTTC.

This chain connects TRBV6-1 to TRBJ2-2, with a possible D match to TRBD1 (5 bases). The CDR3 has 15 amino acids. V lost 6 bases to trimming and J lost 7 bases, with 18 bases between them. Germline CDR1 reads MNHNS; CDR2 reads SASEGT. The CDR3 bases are TGTGCCAGCAGCCCCGAAGGGGCGATGATCGGGGAGCTGTTTTTT. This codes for CASSPEGAMIGELFF.

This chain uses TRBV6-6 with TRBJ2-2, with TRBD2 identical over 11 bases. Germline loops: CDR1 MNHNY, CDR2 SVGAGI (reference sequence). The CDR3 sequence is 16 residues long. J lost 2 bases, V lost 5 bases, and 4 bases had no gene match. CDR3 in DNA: TGTGCCAGCAGTACTAGCGGGGGTCAAAACACCGGGGAGCTGTTTTTT. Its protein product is CASSTSGGQNTGELFF.

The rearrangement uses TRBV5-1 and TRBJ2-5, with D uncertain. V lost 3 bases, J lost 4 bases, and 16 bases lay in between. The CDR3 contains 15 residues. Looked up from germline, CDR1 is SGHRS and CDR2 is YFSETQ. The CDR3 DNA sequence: TGCGCCAGCAGCTCCCAACAAGGAACGTCAGAGACCCAGTACTTC. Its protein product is CASSSQQGTSETQYF.

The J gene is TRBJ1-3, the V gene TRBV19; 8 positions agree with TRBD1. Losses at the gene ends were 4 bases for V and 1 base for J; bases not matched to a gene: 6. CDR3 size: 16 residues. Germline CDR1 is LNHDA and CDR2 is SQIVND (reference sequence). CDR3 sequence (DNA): TGTGCCAGTAGTAAAGCGACAGGGGCTTCTGGAAACACCATATATTTT. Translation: CASSKATGASGNTIYF.

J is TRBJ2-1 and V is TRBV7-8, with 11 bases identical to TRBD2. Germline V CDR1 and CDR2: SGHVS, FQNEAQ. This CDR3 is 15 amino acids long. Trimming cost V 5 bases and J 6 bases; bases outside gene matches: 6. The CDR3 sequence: CASSPIAGGPNEQFF. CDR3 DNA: TGTGCCAGCAGCCCCATAGCGGGGGGGCCCAATGAGCAGTTCTTC.

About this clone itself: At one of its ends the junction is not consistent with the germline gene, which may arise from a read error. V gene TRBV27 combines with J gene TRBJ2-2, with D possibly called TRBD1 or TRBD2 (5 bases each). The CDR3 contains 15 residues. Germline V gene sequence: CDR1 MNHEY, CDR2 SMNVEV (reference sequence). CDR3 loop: CASSTQVTEHRGAVF. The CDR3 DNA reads TGTGCCAGCAGTACACAGGTAACAGAACACCGGGGAGCTGTTTTT.

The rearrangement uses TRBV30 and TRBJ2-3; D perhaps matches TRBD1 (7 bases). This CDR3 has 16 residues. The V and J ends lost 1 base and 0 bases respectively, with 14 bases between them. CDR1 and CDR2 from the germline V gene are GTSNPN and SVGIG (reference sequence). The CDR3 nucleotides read TGTGCCTGGAGTGGGCAGGGGGGCACTAGCACAGATACGCAGTATTTT. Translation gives CAWSGQGGTSTDTQYF.

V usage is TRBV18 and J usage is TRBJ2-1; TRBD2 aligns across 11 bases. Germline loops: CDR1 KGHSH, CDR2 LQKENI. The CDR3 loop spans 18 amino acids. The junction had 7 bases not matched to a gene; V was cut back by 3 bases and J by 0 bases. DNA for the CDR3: TGTGCCAGCTCACCTAGGACTAGCGGGTTTAACTCCTACAATGAGCAGTTCTTC. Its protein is CASSPRTSGFNSYNEQFF.

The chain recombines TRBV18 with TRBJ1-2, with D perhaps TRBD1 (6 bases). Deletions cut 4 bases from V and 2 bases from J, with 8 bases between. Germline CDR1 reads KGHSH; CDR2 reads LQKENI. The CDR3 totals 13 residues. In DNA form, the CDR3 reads TGTGCCAGCTCACGGGACAACAACTATGGCTACACCTTC. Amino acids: CASSRDNNYGYTF.

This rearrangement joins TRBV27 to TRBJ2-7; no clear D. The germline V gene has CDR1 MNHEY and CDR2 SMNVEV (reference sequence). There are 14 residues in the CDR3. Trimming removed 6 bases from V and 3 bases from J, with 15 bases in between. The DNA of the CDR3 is TGTGCCAGCAGGTCGCTGGGTTTAAGCTACGAGCAGTACTTC. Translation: CASRSLGLSYEQYF.

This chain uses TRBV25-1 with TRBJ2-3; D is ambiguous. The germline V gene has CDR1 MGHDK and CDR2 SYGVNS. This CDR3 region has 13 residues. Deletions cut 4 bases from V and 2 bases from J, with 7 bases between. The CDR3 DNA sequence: TGTGCCAGCAGTGGATACTACACAGATACGCAGTATTTT. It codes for CASSGYYTDTQYF.

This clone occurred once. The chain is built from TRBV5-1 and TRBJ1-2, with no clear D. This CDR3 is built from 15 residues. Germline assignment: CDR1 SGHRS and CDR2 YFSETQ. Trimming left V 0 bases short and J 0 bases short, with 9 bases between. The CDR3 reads CASSLEERANYGYTF. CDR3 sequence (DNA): TGCGCCAGCAGCTTGGAAGAGAGAGCTAACTATGGCTACACCTTC.

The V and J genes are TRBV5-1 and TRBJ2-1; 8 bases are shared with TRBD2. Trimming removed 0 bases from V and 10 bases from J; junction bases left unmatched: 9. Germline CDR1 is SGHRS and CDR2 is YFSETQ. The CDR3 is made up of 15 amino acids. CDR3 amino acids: CASSLAGREGREQFF. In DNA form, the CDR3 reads TGCGCCAGCAGCTTGGCCGGTCGGGAGGGCCGCGAGCAGTTCTTC. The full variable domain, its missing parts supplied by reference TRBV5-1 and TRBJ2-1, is KAGVTQTPRYLIKTRGQQVTLSCSPISGHRSVSWYQQTPGQGLQFLFEYFSETQRNKGNFPGRFSGRQFSNSRSEMNVSTLELGDSALYLCASSLAGREGREQFFGPGTRLTVL.

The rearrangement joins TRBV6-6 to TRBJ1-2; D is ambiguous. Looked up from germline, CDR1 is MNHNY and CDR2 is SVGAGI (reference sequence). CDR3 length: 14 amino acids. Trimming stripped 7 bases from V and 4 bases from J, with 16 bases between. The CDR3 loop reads CASTPGRVSYGYTF. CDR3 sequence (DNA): TGTGCCAGCACCCCCGGACGGGTGTCCTATGGCTACACCTTC.

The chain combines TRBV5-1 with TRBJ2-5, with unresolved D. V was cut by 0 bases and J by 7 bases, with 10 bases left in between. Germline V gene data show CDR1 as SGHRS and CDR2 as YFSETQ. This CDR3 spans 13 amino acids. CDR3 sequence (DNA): TGCGCCAGCAGCTTGGAAGGTCGTGGGACCCAGTACTTC. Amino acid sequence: CASSLEGRGTQYF.

The CDR3 spells CASSRQGAEAFF. In DNA form, the CDR3 reads TGTGCCAGTAGTAGACAGGGTGCTGAAGCTTTCTTT. The chain couples TRBV19 to TRBJ1-1; the match to TRBD1 covers 7 bases. This CDR3 has 12 amino acids. Germline loops: CDR1 LNHDA, CDR2 SQIVND (reference sequence). V lost 4 bases, J lost 6 bases, and 2 bases stayed unmatched.

CDR3 sequence reads: CASSLAGGGSPPYNEQFF. The CDR3, as DNA: TGTGCCAGCAGCTTAGCTGGCGGGGGGTCCCCGCCCTACAATGAGCAGTTCTTC. This chain connects TRBV11-2 to TRBJ2-1, with 8 bases aligning to TRBD2. Germline CDR1 and CDR2: SGHAT and FQNNGV. The length of the CDR3 is 18 residues. Unmatched junction bases numbered 10, after V lost 1 base and J lost 2 bases. Based on the CDR3 plus reference TRBV11-2 and TRBJ2-1, the full variable domain is EAGVAQSPRYKIIEKRQSVAFWCNPISGHATLYWYQQILGQGPKLLIQFQNNGVVDDSQLPKDRFSAERLKGVDSTLKIQPAKLEDSAVYLCASSLAGGGSPPYNEQFFGPGTRLTVL.

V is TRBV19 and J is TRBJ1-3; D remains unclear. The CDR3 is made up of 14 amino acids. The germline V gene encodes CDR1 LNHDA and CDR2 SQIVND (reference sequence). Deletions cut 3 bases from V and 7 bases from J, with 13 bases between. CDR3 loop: CASSINPRGNTIYF. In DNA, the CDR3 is TGTGCCAGTAGTATCAATCCCCGTGGGAACACCATATATTTT.

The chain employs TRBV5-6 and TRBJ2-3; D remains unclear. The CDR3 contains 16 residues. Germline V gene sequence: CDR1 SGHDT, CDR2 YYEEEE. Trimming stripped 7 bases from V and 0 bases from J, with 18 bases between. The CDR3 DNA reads TGTGCCAGCGCAAACTATGTGGGGTTTAGCACAGATACGCAGTATTTT. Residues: CASANYVGFSTDTQYF.

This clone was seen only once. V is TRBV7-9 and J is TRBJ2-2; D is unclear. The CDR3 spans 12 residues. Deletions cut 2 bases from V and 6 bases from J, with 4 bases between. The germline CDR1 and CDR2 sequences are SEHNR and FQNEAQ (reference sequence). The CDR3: CASSLYPGELFF. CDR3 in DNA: TGTGCCAGCAGCTTATACCCCGGGGAGCTGTTTTTT. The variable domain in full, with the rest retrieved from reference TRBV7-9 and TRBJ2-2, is DTGVSQNPRHKITKRGQNVTFRCDPISEHNRLYWYRQTLGQGPEFLTYFQNEAQLEKSRLLSDRFSAERPKGSFSTLEIQRTEQGDSAMYLCASSLYPGELFFGEGSRLTVL.

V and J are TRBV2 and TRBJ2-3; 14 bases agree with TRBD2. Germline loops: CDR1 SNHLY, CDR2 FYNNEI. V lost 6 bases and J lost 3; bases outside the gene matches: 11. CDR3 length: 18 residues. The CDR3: CASSRDYRTSGRTDTQYF. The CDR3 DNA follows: TGTGCCAGCAGCCGTGATTATAGGACTAGCGGGAGGACAGATACGCAGTATTTT.

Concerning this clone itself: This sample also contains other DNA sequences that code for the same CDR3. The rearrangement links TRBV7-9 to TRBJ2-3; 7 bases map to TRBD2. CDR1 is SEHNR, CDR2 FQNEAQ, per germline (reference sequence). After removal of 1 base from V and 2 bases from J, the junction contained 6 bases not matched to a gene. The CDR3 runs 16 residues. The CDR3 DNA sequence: TGTGCCAGCAGCTTAGGGCCTAGCGGTTCCACAGATACGCAGTATTTT. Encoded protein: CASSLGPSGSTDTQYF.